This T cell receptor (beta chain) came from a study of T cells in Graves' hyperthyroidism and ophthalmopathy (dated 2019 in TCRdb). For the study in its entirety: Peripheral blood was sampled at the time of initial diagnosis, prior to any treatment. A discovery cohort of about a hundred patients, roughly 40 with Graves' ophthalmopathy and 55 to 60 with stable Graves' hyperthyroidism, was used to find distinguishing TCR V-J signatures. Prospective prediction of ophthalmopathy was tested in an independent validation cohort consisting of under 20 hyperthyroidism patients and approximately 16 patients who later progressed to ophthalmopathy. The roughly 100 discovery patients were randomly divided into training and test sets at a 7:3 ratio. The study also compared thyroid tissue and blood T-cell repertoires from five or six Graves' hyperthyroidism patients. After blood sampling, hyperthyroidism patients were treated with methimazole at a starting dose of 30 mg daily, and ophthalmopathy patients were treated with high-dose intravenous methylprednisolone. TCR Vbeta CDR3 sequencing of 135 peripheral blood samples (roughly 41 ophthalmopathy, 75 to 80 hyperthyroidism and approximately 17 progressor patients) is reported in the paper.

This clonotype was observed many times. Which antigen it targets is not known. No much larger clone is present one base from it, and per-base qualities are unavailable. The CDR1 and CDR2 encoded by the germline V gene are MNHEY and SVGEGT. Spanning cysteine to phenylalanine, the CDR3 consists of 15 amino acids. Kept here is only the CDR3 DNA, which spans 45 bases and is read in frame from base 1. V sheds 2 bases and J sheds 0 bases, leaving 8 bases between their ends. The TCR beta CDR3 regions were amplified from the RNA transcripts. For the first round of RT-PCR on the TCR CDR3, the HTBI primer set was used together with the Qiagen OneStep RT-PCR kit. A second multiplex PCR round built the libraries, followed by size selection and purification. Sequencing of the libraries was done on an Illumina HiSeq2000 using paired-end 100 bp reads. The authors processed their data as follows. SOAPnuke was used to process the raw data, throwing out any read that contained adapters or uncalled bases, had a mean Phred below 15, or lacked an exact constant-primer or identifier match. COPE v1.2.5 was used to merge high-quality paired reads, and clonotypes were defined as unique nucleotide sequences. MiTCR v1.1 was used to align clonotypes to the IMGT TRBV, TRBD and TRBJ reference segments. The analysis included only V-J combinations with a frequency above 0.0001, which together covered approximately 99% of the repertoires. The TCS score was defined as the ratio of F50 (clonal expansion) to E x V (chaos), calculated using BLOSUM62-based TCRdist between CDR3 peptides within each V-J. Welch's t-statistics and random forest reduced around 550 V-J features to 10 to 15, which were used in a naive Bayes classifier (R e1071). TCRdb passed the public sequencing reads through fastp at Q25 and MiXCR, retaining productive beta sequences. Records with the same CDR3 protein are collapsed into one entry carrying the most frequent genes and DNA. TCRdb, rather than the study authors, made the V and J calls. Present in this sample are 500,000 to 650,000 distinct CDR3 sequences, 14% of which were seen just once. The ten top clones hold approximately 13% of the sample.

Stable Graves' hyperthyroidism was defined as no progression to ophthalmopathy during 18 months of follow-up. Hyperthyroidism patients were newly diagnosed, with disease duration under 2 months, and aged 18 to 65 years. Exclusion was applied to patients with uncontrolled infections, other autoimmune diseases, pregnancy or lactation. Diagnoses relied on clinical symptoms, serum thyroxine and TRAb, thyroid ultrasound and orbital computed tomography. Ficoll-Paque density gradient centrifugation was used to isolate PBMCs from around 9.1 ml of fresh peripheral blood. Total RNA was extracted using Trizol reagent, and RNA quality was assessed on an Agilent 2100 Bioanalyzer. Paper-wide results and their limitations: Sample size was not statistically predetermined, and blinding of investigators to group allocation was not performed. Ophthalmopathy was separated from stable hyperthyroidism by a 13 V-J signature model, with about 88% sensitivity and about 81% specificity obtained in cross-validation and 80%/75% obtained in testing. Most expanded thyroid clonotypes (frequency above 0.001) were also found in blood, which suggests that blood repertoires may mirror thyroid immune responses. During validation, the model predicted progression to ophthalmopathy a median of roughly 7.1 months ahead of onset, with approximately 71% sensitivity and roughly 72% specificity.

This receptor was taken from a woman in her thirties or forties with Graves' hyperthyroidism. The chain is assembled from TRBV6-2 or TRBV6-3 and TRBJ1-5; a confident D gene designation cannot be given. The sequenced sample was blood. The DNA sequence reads TGTGCCAGCAGTTACGATCAGGTTAGCAATCAGCCCCAGCATTTT. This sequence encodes CASSYDQVSNQPQHF.